The 20 T cell receptor beta chains presented below share a single source sample, sequenced in a study of blood T cell repertoires in COVID-19. This table comes from immunoSEQ multiplex PCR, and its TCRdb copy is limited to in-frame clones, with some not included. In the table there are approximately 200,000 clones, 70% to 85% of which are singletons. Specimen: PBMCs or T cells enriched from blood (not recorded which). Receptors were obtained from a woman in her thirties who had recovered from COVID-19.

The rearrangement uses TRBV7-8 and TRBJ2-3, with 8 nucleotides matching TRBD2. CDR3 length: 13 amino acids. The V gene end was trimmed by 8 bases and the J gene end by 7 bases; junction bases not matched to a gene: 8. Germline CDR1 and CDR2: SGHVS and FQNEAQ. The CDR3, as DNA: TGTGCCAGCCAGTTAGCGGGGACTCATACGCAGTATTTT. Translated, it gives CASQLAGTHTQYF.

The genes are TRBV10-2 and TRBJ1-6, with 9 bases fitting TRBD1. The CDR3 extends over 16 amino acids. Trimming cost V 3 bases and J 9 bases; bases outside gene matches: 9. Germline values: CDR1 WSHSY, CDR2 SAAADI. CDR3 protein: CASSEWSTGGFSPLHF. The CDR3 nucleotides read TGCGCCAGCAGTGAATGGTCCACAGGGGGCTTTTCACCCCTCCACTTT.

This clone was counted once. The chain couples TRBV12-5 to TRBJ1-2; D remains unclear. V dropped 3 bases and J dropped 2 bases, with 4 bases sitting between them. The CDR3 totals 12 residues. Germline V gene lookup returns CDR1 LGHNT and CDR2 FRNRAP. CDR3 DNA: TGTGCTAGTGGTTTTACAAACTATGGCTACACCTTC. Translating gives CASGFTNYGYTF.

V is TRBV7-8 and J is TRBJ1-1, with 7 bases matching TRBD1. Germline trimming cut 6 bases from V and 4 bases from J; bases unmatched to any gene: 11. The germline CDR1 and CDR2 sequences are SGHVS and FQNEAQ. This CDR3 has 15 amino acids. The CDR3 loop is CASRDNRGLGTEAFF. CDR3 nucleotides: TGTGCCAGCAGGGATAACAGGGGCCTCGGCACTGAAGCTTTCTTT.

In DNA form, the CDR3 reads TGTGCCTGGAGCCCACCGGGACAGGGTTTTAATTCACCCCTCCACTTT. This translates into CAWSPPGQGFNSPLHF. The gene calls are TRBV30 and TRBJ1-6, with TRBD1 matching 9 bases. The CDR3 is made up of 16 amino acids. The germline gives CDR1 GTSNPN, CDR2 SVGIG (reference sequence). With 3 bases clipped from V and 6 bases from J, the junction kept 9 bases outside the gene matches.

This clone has only one observation. The genes are TRBV28 and TRBJ2-1; 7 bases align to TRBD2. The germline V gene has CDR1 MDHEN and CDR2 SYDVKM. CDR3 length equals 16 residues. With 5 bases clipped from V and 4 bases from J, the junction kept 11 bases outside the gene matches. The CDR3 nucleotides are TGTGCCAGCAGTCCTGGGGGGGGGTTTCCTTACAATGAGCAGTTCTTC. Translation: CASSPGGGFPYNEQFF.

The chain recombines TRBV7-3 with TRBJ1-4; no clear D. The length of the CDR3 is 13 residues. Germline V gene lookup returns CDR1 SGHTA and CDR2 FQGTGA. Trimming stripped 4 bases from V and 8 bases from J, with 11 bases between. This CDR3 reads CASSSRGGEKLFF. The CDR3 region has the DNA TGTGCCAGCAGCTCTCGGGGTGGGGAAAAACTGTTTTTT.

The chain uses TRBV7-3 and TRBJ2-1; D is ambiguous. Trimming shortened V by 4 bases and J by 2 bases, and 12 bases separated the two germline ends. The germline V gene has CDR1 SGHTA and CDR2 FQGTGA. This CDR3 contains 15 residues. The CDR3 loop reads CASSSPLAAYNEQFF. The CDR3 DNA is TGTGCCAGCAGCTCCCCCTTAGCTGCCTACAATGAGCAGTTCTTC.

In DNA form, the CDR3 reads TGTGCTAGTGGTTTGGTACATGGAGCTAGAGAGACCCAGTACTTC. Its translation is CASGLVHGARETQYF. The chain joins TRBV12-5 to TRBJ2-5, with D unclear. CDR3 size: 15 residues. Germline assignment: CDR1 LGHNT and CDR2 FRNRAP. V lost 0 bases to trimming and J lost 4 bases, with 12 bases between them.

This clone was recorded a few times. The V call is TRBV24-1, the J call TRBJ1-5, with D hard to call. This CDR3 contains 12 residues. Looked up from germline, CDR1 is KGHDR and CDR2 is SFDVKD. V lost 4 bases and J 4 bases, leaving 4 bases between the germline ends. DNA of the CDR3: TGTGCCACCAGTGACTCGAATCAGCCCCAGCATTTT. It is translated as CATSDSNQPQHF.

The genes are TRBV13 and TRBJ2-5, with 11 bases matching TRBD2. Germline-derived CDR1 and CDR2 are PRHDT and FYEKMQ (reference sequence). This CDR3 contains 16 residues. The V gene end was trimmed by 5 bases and the J gene end by 4 bases; junction bases not matched to a gene: 9. CDR3: CASSRPTGLAAETQYF. CDR3 DNA: TGTGCCAGCAGCAGGCCGACGGGACTAGCGGCAGAGACCCAGTACTTC.

V usage is TRBV5-1 and J usage is TRBJ2-1; 8 bases are a match to TRBD2. This CDR3 spans 16 amino acids. V lost 0 bases, J lost 0 bases, and 2 bases stayed unmatched. Germline V gene data show CDR1 as SGHRS and CDR2 as YFSETQ. The CDR3 DNA is TGCGCCAGCAGCTTGGACGGGGGGGCCTCCTACAATGAGCAGTTCTTC. The encoded protein is CASSLDGGASYNEQFF.

This chain joins TRBV11-2 and TRBJ1-5; TRBD1 matches at 7 bases. The CDR3 runs to 15 residues. The ends lost 1 base at V and 6 bases at J; junction bases unmatched: 6. CDR1 and CDR2 from the germline V gene are SGHAT and FQNNGV. The CDR3 nucleotides read TGTGCCAGCAGCTTAGGAACAGGGGTGGTTCAGCCCCAGCATTTT. Its protein is CASSLGTGVVQPQHF.

The sample holds one count of this clone. The V and J genes are TRBV19 and TRBJ1-1, with 8 bases aligning to TRBD1. This CDR3 is built from 13 residues. Germline trimming cut 1 base from V and 11 bases from J; bases unmatched to any gene: 6. Germline assignment: CDR1 LNHDA and CDR2 SQIVND (reference sequence). The CDR3 sequence is CASSIARTGLAFF. The CDR3 nucleotides read TGTGCCAGTAGTATAGCGCGGACAGGGTTGGCTTTCTTT.

The CDR3 sequence: CASSVGGAYNEQFF. The CDR3 DNA sequence: TGTGCCAGCAGCGTCGGCGGAGCCTACAATGAGCAGTTCTTC. V gene TRBV9 combines with J gene TRBJ2-1; no definite D call. CDR3 length: 14 amino acids. Trimming left V 2 bases short and J 2 bases short, with 8 bases between. Per the germline V gene, CDR1 is SGDLS and CDR2 is YYNGEE.

This clone was detected ten times or more. This chain uses TRBV14 with TRBJ2-5; D is uncertain. Deletions cut 2 bases from V and 5 bases from J, with 9 bases between. The CDR3 has 13 amino acids. Germline values: CDR1 SGHDN, CDR2 FVKESK. CDR3 DNA: TGTGCCAGCAGCCAACTACCGAAGGAGACCCAGTACTTC. Amino acid sequence: CASSQLPKETQYF.

V and J are TRBV6-1 and TRBJ1-1, with D hard to call. Trimming left V 3 bases short and J 3 bases short, with 11 bases between. From germline, CDR1 is MNHNS and CDR2 SASEGT. The CDR3 covers 14 residues. CDR3 in amino acids: CASSDGPLDTEAFF. CDR3 in DNA: TGTGCCAGCAGTGATGGGCCTTTGGACACTGAAGCTTTCTTT.

This sequence joins TRBV30 and TRBJ2-1, with D possibly TRBD2 on 6 matching bases. Germline V lookup: CDR1 GTSNPN, CDR2 SVGIG (reference sequence). Between the trimmed V and J ends, which lost 4 bases and 13 bases, there was a span of 17 bases. The CDR3 runs to 12 residues. CDR3 in DNA: TGTGCCTGGATGGGGAGCCAGACTAGTCAGTTCTTC. This encodes CAWMGSQTSQFF.

The chain couples TRBV2 to TRBJ2-1, with 15 bases matching TRBD2. J gave up 4 bases and V 6 bases, and 7 bases lay outside the gene matches. Germline V gene lookup returns CDR1 SNHLY and CDR2 FYNNEI. The CDR3 runs to 17 residues. The CDR3 coding sequence is TGTGCCAGCAGGGGACTAGCGGGAGGAAGAAGATACAATGAGCAGTTCTTC. Residues: CASRGLAGGRRYNEQFF.

The V gene is TRBV7-2, the J gene TRBJ1-1; 7 nucleotides match TRBD1. V shed 3 bases, J shed 0 bases, and the junction held 1 base outside the gene matches. There are 14 residues in the CDR3. Germline CDR1 SGHTA, CDR2 FQGNSA. Written as DNA, the CDR3 is TGTGCCAGCAGCTTTCAGGGGGTGAACACTGAAGCTTTCTTT. The encoded protein is CASSFQGVNTEAFF.